This T cell receptor (beta chain) is from a study of T cells after yellow fever vaccination (dated by TCRdb to the late 2010s). As for the study more broadly: The SMART-Seq v4 Ultra Low Input RNA kit was used to prepare libraries from fractions with low cell numbers. Bulk TCR alpha and beta repertoires were sequenced longitudinally to track T-cell clones before and after primary and booster YFV17D yellow fever vaccination. Two healthy male donors made up the cohort, one aged 18 to 29 years and the other aged 30 to 40 years. Blood was collected at multiple timepoints before and after primary and secondary immunization, and bulk PBMC replicates and cell subsets were isolated.

What this sample's treatment or condition label stands for: live attenuated yellow fever vaccine strain. PBMCs were isolated from peripheral blood using a standard Ficoll-Paque protocol. CD4 and CD8 T-cell fractions were isolated with Dynabeads CD4 and CD8 positive selection kits. TriZol was used to extract RNA from bulk PBMCs, from CD4 and CD8 fractions, and from dextramer-positive and dextramer-negative fractions. Sequencer: Illumina NovaSeq 6000. Synthesis of TCR cDNA relied on 5'RACE template switching, a step that introduced a universal primer site along with unique molecular identifiers. Priming of cDNA synthesis was performed from both the TCR alpha and TCR beta constant segments. Two PCR steps were used to amplify libraries, with sample barcodes and sequencing adapters being added in the second step. Sequencing of libraries was done on Illumina HiSeq 2500 (2x100 bp) or NovaSeq (2x150 bp). As for how the authors treated the data: Demultiplexing of reads and collapsing into UMI consensus sequences were performed with MIGEC, and V(D)J alignment was carried out with MiXCR. Clonotypes responding to the vaccine were identified with edgeR on replicate PBMC samples, with the criteria of FDR below 0.01 and a log2 fold change above 5 up to day 15. Each bulk clonotype received a CD4 or CD8 identity based on whether the sequenced CD4 or CD8 repertoire contained that clonotype at higher abundance. The raw public reads went through TCRdb reprocessing: fastp at Q25, MiXCR clone calling, in-frame beta chains kept. Rows are combined by CDR3 protein, so each entry shows the most common genes and DNA. The V and J calls and clone size come from TCRdb's table, not from the authors' own analysis. For this sample there are 150,000 to 200,000 distinct CDR3 sequences; roughly a tenth appear just once. 35% to 40% of the sample is held by the ten biggest clonotypes.

The paper as a whole reports these results and caveats: A small fraction of clonotypes appeared in both the CD4 and CD8 compartments, likely as a result of convergent recombination. Most clones expanded after primary vaccination were re-detected after the booster (almost 98% of CD4 and around 88% of CD8), suggesting broad memory maintenance. Compared with the primary T-cell response, the secondary T-cell response was faster but weaker, reaching its peak on day 5 rather than on day 15. Only a couple of donors were included in the study, so the extent to which the findings can be generalized is limited. FACS-sorted repertoires could contain abundant contaminating clonotypes from the bulk population, so computational filtering was required.

Reading from cysteine to phenylalanine, the CDR3 counts 13 amino acids. The kept DNA is CDR3 alone, 39 bases in frame from the first base. V sheds 6 bases and J sheds 2 bases, leaving 8 bases between their ends. CDR1 and CDR2 are drawn from the germline V gene: MNHEY, SVGAGI. A word on this clonotype: Its antigen remains unidentified. Within one base of it there is no much larger clone, and no base qualities were kept.

This receptor was obtained from a man aged 18 to 29 who received the YFV17D yellow fever vaccine. The sequence joins TRBV6-5 to TRBJ2-1; the D gene is perhaps TRBD2, from 5 matching bases. Material: CD8+ T cells sorted from PBMCs, obtained 45 days after the yellow fever booster vaccination. The nucleotide sequence reads as follows: TGTGCCAGCAGCGAGGGCCCCTACAATGAGCAGTTCTTC. This sequence encodes CASSEGPYNEQFF.